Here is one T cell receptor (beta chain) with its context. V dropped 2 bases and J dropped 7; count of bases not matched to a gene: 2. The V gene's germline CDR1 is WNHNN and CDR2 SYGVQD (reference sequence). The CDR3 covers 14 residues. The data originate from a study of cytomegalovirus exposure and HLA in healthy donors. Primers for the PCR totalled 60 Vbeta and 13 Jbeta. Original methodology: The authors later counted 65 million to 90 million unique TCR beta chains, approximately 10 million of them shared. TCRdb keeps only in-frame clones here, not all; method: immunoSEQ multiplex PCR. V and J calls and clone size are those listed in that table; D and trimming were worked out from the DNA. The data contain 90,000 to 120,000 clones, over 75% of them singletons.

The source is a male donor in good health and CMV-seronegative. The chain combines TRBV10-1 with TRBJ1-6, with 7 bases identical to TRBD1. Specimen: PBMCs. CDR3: CASSEDRANSPLHF. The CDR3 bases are TGCGCCAGCAGTGAGGACAGGGCCAATTCACCCCTCCACTTT.